One sample yielded the 16 T cell receptor beta chains listed below, sequenced in a study of T cells in Graves' hyperthyroidism and ophthalmopathy. RNA transcripts gave rise to amplified TCR beta CDR3 regions. A first-round RT-PCR of the TCR CDR3 used the HTBI primer set. Via MiXCR, TCRdb re-called the multiplex PCR reads, giving one row per CDR3 protein. There are hundreds of thousands of distinct CDR3 sequences in the sample; just under 45% occur only once, and about 7.7% lies in the top ten. Sequences were obtained from peripheral blood or thyroid tissue (not recorded which). These receptors were taken from an adult man with Graves' disease, either hyperthyroidism or ophthalmopathy (not recorded which).

There are many counts of this clonotype. The chain carries TRBV12-3 or TRBV12-4 and TRBJ1-2; no clear D gene. The V gene lost 3 bases and the J gene lost 4 bases, with 9 bases spanning the gap. CDR3 length equals 13 residues. This chain's CDR3 is CASSLGHRYGYTF. The CDR3 DNA reads as TGTGCCAGCAGTTTGGGCCACCGCTATGGCTACACCTTC.

This clonotype was counted many times. This chain uses TRBV12-3 or TRBV12-4 with TRBJ2-5; D gene unclear. The CDR3 length is 13 residues. Deletions cut 5 bases from V and 4 bases from J, with 11 bases between. The CDR3 loop reads CASSAGPRETQYF. DNA for the CDR3: TGTGCCAGCAGTGCTGGCCCGCGAGAGACCCAGTACTTC.

About this clonotype: A much bigger clone sits one base away, suggesting this may be a read error. The V and J genes are TRBV29-1 and TRBJ1-4; no definite D call. CDR3 length: 13 amino acids. Per germline, CDR1 SQVTM and CDR2 ANQGSEA. CDR3 nucleotides: TGCAGCGCCTTGATTGCAACTAATGAAGAACTGTTTTTT. The encoded protein is CSALIATNEELFF.

Regarding this clonotype: This may arise from a read error, as a much more abundant clone is one base away. The chain couples TRBV10-3 to TRBJ2-5; tentatively, D is TRBD1 (5 bases). The CDR3 has 10 amino acids. Germline V gives CDR1 ENHRY, CDR2 SYGVKD. V lost 5 bases, J lost 13 bases, and 11 bases lay in between. CDR3 nucleotides: TGTGCCATCAGTTTGGGGCAGTGGTACTTC. It encodes CAISLGQWYF.

V gene TRBV29-1 combines with J gene TRBJ1-1; 8 bases fit TRBD1. Per the germline V gene, CDR1 is SQVTM and CDR2 is ANQGSEA. With 7 bases clipped from V and 2 bases from J, the junction kept 6 bases outside the gene matches. The CDR3 sequence is 13 residues long. The CDR3 sequence is CSDPGGANTEAFF. Here the CDR3 DNA reads TGCAGCGACCCAGGGGGCGCTAACACTGAAGCTTTCTTT.

This clonotype occurred once. Just one base apart from a much larger clone, this may be a read error. The chain uses TRBV6-5 and TRBJ1-1; 8 bases are shared with TRBD1. Germline CDR1 reads MNHEY; CDR2 reads SVGAGI. The CDR3 totals 13 residues. In DNA form, the CDR3 reads TGTGCCAGCAGTTACGACAGGGGCACTAAAGCTTTCTTT. Amino acid sequence: CASSYDRGTKAFF.

This clonotype has ten or more counts. The chain has TRBV24-1 and TRBJ2-7, with D maybe TRBD1 (6 bases). The CDR3 is 13 residues long. Germline values: CDR1 KGHDR, CDR2 SFDVKD. V was trimmed by 4 bases and J by 3 bases, leaving 9 bases between them. CDR3 coding DNA: TGTGCCACCAGTGACCGGACAGACTACGAGCAGTACTTC. Encoded protein: CATSDRTDYEQYF.

This clonotype has only a few counts. The chain uses TRBV6-1 and TRBJ1-5; TRBD1 matches at 9 bases. Losses at the gene ends were 7 bases for V and 0 bases for J; bases not matched to a gene: 4. This CDR3 has 15 amino acids. The V gene's germline CDR1 is MNHNS and CDR2 SASEGT. The CDR3, as DNA: TGTGCCAGCATTTGGACAGGGGATAGCAATCAGCCCCAGCATTTT. Amino acid sequence: CASIWTGDSNQPQHF.

This clonotype was observed at least ten times. The rearrangement links TRBV2 to TRBJ2-7, with a tentative D call TRBD1 (5 bases). The V end was cut by 5 bases, the J end by 6 bases, with 11 bases between. Germline V gives CDR1 SNHLY, CDR2 FYNNEI. This CDR3 contains 12 residues. The CDR3 reads CASSFSGIEQYF. The CDR3 DNA reads as TGTGCCAGCAGTTTCTCAGGGATCGAGCAGTACTTC.

Note on this clonotype: A far larger clone differs by one base, so this is likely a read error. V and J are TRBV7-2 and TRBJ1-5; D gene uncertain. Germline CDR1 reads SGHTA; CDR2 reads FQGNSA. The CDR3 sequence is 12 residues long. The CDR3 region is CASSVGYQPRHF. The CDR3 DNA sequence: TGTGCCAGCAGTGTGGGGTATCAGCCCCGGCATTTT.

V gene TRBV9 combines with J gene TRBJ1-2, with D possibly being TRBD1 (5 bases). This CDR3 has 15 amino acids. From germline, CDR1 is SGDLS and CDR2 YYNGEE. V gave up 2 bases and J gave up 0 bases, with 11 bases separating them. The DNA of the CDR3 is TGTGCCAGCAGCGTGGGGACCGAAGCTAACTATGGCTACACCTTC. Protein product: CASSVGTEANYGYTF.

For this clonotype: A read error may account for a junction end that differs from germline. This chain joins TRBV10-3 and TRBJ2-2; maybe TRBD2 (5 bases). In germline, CDR1 is ENHRY, CDR2 SYGVKD. The CDR3 has 15 amino acids. DNA for the CDR3: TGTGCCAGCAGTTACCTCGGGACGAACACCGGGGAGCTGTTTTTT. Translated: CASSYLGTNTGELFF.

This clonotype showed up many times. This chain's CDR3 is CASQGQGFQDTEAFF. In DNA, the CDR3 is TGTGCCAGCCAGGGACAGGGGTTTCAGGACACTGAAGCTTTCTTT. The genes are TRBV2 and TRBJ1-1, with 10 bases matching TRBD1. Looked up from germline, CDR1 is SNHLY and CDR2 is FYNNEI. This CDR3 spans 15 amino acids. V lost 8 bases, J lost 3 bases, and 9 bases stayed unmatched.

The table lists this clonotype with many counts. The V and J genes are TRBV7-2 and TRBJ1-4; a possible D gene is TRBD1 (5 bases). Deletions cut 2 bases from V and 7 bases from J, with 8 bases between. CDR1 SGHTA and CDR2 FQGNSA come from the germline V gene. The CDR3 has 13 amino acids. CDR3 nucleotide sequence: TGTGCCAGCAGCTTACAGGGTAGTGAAAAACTGTTTTTT. Its protein product is CASSLQGSEKLFF. The full variable domain, its missing parts supplied by reference TRBV7-2 and TRBJ1-4, is GAGVSQSPSNKVTEKGKDVELRCDPISGHTALYWYRQSLGQGLEFLIYFQGNSAPDKSGLPSDRFSAERTGGSVSTLTIQRTQQEDSAVYLCASSLQGSEKLFFGSGTQLSVL.

The genes are TRBV19 and TRBJ1-5, with no clear D. The length of the CDR3 is 15 residues. V shed 1 base and J shed 3 bases, with 10 bases lying between them. Germline V gene sequence: CDR1 LNHDA, CDR2 SQIVND (reference sequence). The CDR3 DNA is TGTGCCAGTAGTATAGCGGACGGTCCCAATCAGCCCCAGCATTTT. It yields the protein CASSIADGPNQPQHF.

The J gene is TRBJ1-3, the V gene TRBV2; maybe TRBD1 (5 bases). The CDR3 is 14 residues long. The ends were cut back, 3 bases at V and 0 bases at J, with 6 bases in the middle. Germline V CDR1 and CDR2: SNHLY, FYNNEI. The CDR3 nucleotides are TGTGCCAGCAGTGATGGGACCTCTGGAAACACCATATATTTT. Translation: CASSDGTSGNTIYF.